This is a list of T cell receptor beta chains from one sample in a study of CD8 T cells in ankylosing spondylitis. Each CDR3 protein gets one entry after TCRdb re-called the 5' RACE reads with MiXCR. The sample comprises 85,000 to 100,000 distinct CDR3 sequences, around 10% of which are singletons, and over 4.5% rests with the top ten. Sequencing was done on a sample of blood, either unsorted or a sorted T cell fraction (not recorded which). Receptor source: a male donor with ankylosing spondylitis or in good health (not recorded which). The CDR3 runs from the conserved cysteine through the conserved F or W. The order of the fields is V gene, J gene, D gene, clone size, CDR3 DNA, CDR3 protein. D genes are given only for firm matches. The size entry is marked missing in some rows and otherwise reads once, few, many or a size class.

v_call: TRBV20-1; j_call: TRBJ2-3; d_call: TRBD2; clone_size: -; cdr3_nt: TGCAGTGCCGGGAGGGGAACAGATACGCAGTATTTT; cdr3_aa: CSAGRGTDTQYF
v_call: TRBV28; j_call: TRBJ1-4; d_call: -; clone_size: many; cdr3_nt: TGTGCCAGCAGGGCCGGGACGAGGGGGTACATCGGACTGTTTTTT; cdr3_aa: CASRAGTRGYIGLFF
v_call: TRBV20-1; j_call: TRBJ1-6; d_call: -; clone_size: many; cdr3_nt: TGCAGTGCTAGGACGGAGATTAATTCACCCCTCCACTTT; cdr3_aa: CSARTEINSPLHF
v_call: TRBV19; j_call: TRBJ2-2; d_call: -; clone_size: many; cdr3_nt: TGTGCCAGTGCCACCCGGGGATCGACCACCGGGGAGCTGTTTTTT; cdr3_aa: CASATRGSTTGELFF
v_call: TRBV5-1; j_call: TRBJ2-3; d_call: -; clone_size: many; cdr3_nt: TGCGCCAGCAGGTACTGGAATCCGACAGATACGCAGTATTTT; cdr3_aa: CASRYWNPTDTQYF
v_call: TRBV7-3; j_call: TRBJ2-1; d_call: -; clone_size: few; cdr3_nt: TGTGCCAGCAGCCCAGATGGATACAATGAGCAGTTCTTC; cdr3_aa: CASSPDGYNEQFF
v_call: TRBV6-2/TRBV6-3; j_call: TRBJ2-1; d_call: TRBD2; clone_size: -; cdr3_nt: TGTGCCAGCAGTTATGGCGGGGGGTGGGATGAGCAGTTCTTC; cdr3_aa: CASSYGGGWDEQFF
v_call: TRBV27; j_call: TRBJ1-5; d_call: -; clone_size: many; cdr3_nt: TGTGCCAGCAGTCCAGGACACTTACTCAATCAGCCCCAGCATTTT; cdr3_aa: CASSPGHLLNQPQHF
v_call: TRBV28; j_call: TRBJ2-5; d_call: -; clone_size: few; cdr3_nt: TGTGCCAGCCTTCTTAGTAGGGGGGCGCAAGAGACCCAGTACTTC; cdr3_aa: CASLLSRGAQETQYF
v_call: TRBV5-5; j_call: TRBJ2-5; d_call: TRBD2; clone_size: many; cdr3_nt: TGTGCCAGCAGCTTTAGTCCTAGCGGTTATGGGGAGACCCAGTACTTC; cdr3_aa: CASSFSPSGYGETQYF
v_call: TRBV2; j_call: TRBJ2-1; d_call: -; clone_size: -; cdr3_nt: TGTGCCAGCAGTGAATCCGGGAATGGTATAAATGAGCAGTTCTTC; cdr3_aa: CASSESGNGINEQFF
v_call: TRBV3-1; j_call: TRBJ2-5; d_call: TRBD2; clone_size: -; cdr3_nt: TGTGCCAGCAGCCAAGATCTAGGGACTAGCGGGGGGGGGTACCAAGAGACCCAGTACTTC; cdr3_aa: CASSQDLGTSGGGYQETQYF
v_call: TRBV3-1; j_call: TRBJ1-4; d_call: -; clone_size: -; cdr3_nt: TGTGCCAGCAGCCAAGGGACAGCGAATGAAAAACTGTTTTTT; cdr3_aa: CASSQGTANEKLFF
v_call: TRBV12-3/TRBV12-4; j_call: TRBJ1-2; d_call: TRBD1; clone_size: many; cdr3_nt: TGTGCCAGCAGCTTACCGGGACAGGGGGCTCAAGGCTACACCTTC; cdr3_aa: CASSLPGQGAQGYTF
v_call: TRBV5-1; j_call: TRBJ2-1; d_call: TRBD2; clone_size: many; cdr3_nt: TGCGCCAGCAGCTTGGGGTTACTAGCGGGGGGCAATGAGCAGTTCTTC; cdr3_aa: CASSLGLLAGGNEQFF
v_call: TRBV5-1; j_call: TRBJ2-1; d_call: TRBD1; clone_size: many; cdr3_nt: TGCGCCAGCAGCACCGGACAGGCCGGCCTAAATGAGCAGTTCTTC; cdr3_aa: CASSTGQAGLNEQFF
v_call: TRBV25-1; j_call: TRBJ2-5; d_call: TRBD1; clone_size: few; cdr3_nt: TGTGCCAGCAGTGACCGACAGGGGGAGACCCAGTACTTC; cdr3_aa: CASSDRQGETQYF
v_call: TRBV5-1; j_call: TRBJ2-1; d_call: TRBD2; clone_size: many; cdr3_nt: TGCGCCAGCAGCTTGGGAGCGGGGGGTGACAATGAGCAGTTCTTC; cdr3_aa: CASSLGAGGDNEQFF
v_call: TRBV28; j_call: TRBJ1-4; d_call: -; clone_size: once; cdr3_nt: -; cdr3_aa: CAGSFRTACSVLMKNCFF
v_call: TRBV6-5; j_call: TRBJ2-1; d_call: -; clone_size: many; cdr3_nt: TGTGCCAGCAGTTACTCCGGGGTGGGCAATGAGCAGTTCTTC; cdr3_aa: CASSYSGVGNEQFF
v_call: TRBV12-3/TRBV12-4; j_call: TRBJ2-5; d_call: TRBD1; clone_size: many; cdr3_nt: TGTGCCAGCACCAGCACAGGGGGGGAGACCCAGTACTTC; cdr3_aa: CASTSTGGETQYF
v_call: TRBV3-1; j_call: TRBJ1-2; d_call: -; clone_size: -; cdr3_nt: TGTGCCAGCATGGGGGCGAGTGGCTACACCTTC; cdr3_aa: CASMGASGYTF
v_call: TRBV30; j_call: TRBJ1-1; d_call: -; clone_size: many; cdr3_nt: TGTGCCTGGACGGGTGCAATCGACACTGAAGCTTTCTTT; cdr3_aa: CAWTGAIDTEAFF
v_call: TRBV6-1; j_call: TRBJ1-5; d_call: TRBD1; clone_size: -; cdr3_nt: TGTGCCAGCACCCAGGACAGGGGGCACAATCAGCCCCAGCATTTT; cdr3_aa: CASTQDRGHNQPQHF
v_call: TRBV7-2; j_call: TRBJ2-1; d_call: -; clone_size: few; cdr3_nt: TGTGCCAGCAGCAGAAAAGAACCCAGGGTTGGCGATGAGCAGTTCTTC; cdr3_aa: CASSRKEPRVGDEQFF
v_call: TRBV7-3; j_call: TRBJ2-2; d_call: TRBD2; clone_size: -; cdr3_nt: TGTGCCAGCAGCGTTAGCGGGGACACCGGGGAGCTGTTTTTT; cdr3_aa: CASSVSGDTGELFF
v_call: TRBV28; j_call: TRBJ1-2; d_call: TRBD1; clone_size: many; cdr3_nt: TGTGCCACCCTAATCCGGGACAGGGATATCTACACCTTC; cdr3_aa: CATLIRDRDIYTF
v_call: TRBV13; j_call: TRBJ1-5; d_call: TRBD1; clone_size: -; cdr3_nt: TGTGCCAGCAGCCTCGGACAGGGGGCGGGACAGCCCCAGCATTTT; cdr3_aa: CASSLGQGAGQPQHF
v_call: TRBV12-3/TRBV12-4; j_call: TRBJ2-5; d_call: -; clone_size: many; cdr3_nt: TGTGCCAGCAATGGACAGAGGGCGGAGACCCAGTACTTC; cdr3_aa: CASNGQRAETQYF
v_call: TRBV12-3/TRBV12-4; j_call: TRBJ2-2; d_call: TRBD2; clone_size: many; cdr3_nt: TGTGCCACAAGCGGGGAGCCTGGGGGGGAGCTGTTTTTT; cdr3_aa: CATSGEPGGELFF
v_call: TRBV10-3; j_call: TRBJ2-7; d_call: -; clone_size: few; cdr3_nt: TGTGCCATCAGTGGACAGGCCCGCGAGCAGTACTTC; cdr3_aa: CAISGQAREQYF
v_call: TRBV5-1; j_call: TRBJ1-5; d_call: -; clone_size: many; cdr3_nt: TGCGCCAGCAGCTTGGGAATGGGTGAGGGCAATCAGCCCCAGCATTTT; cdr3_aa: CASSLGMGEGNQPQHF
v_call: TRBV13; j_call: TRBJ1-3; d_call: -; clone_size: many; cdr3_nt: TGTGCCAGCAGCTTCTCGGTATCTGGAAACACCATATATTTT; cdr3_aa: CASSFSVSGNTIYF
v_call: TRBV10-3; j_call: TRBJ2-7; d_call: -; clone_size: many; cdr3_nt: TGTGCCATCAGGGAGGGCAGGGGAGGGACCTACGAGCAGTACTTC; cdr3_aa: CAIREGRGGTYEQYF
v_call: TRBV12-3/TRBV12-4; j_call: TRBJ1-6; d_call: -; clone_size: many; cdr3_nt: TGTGCCAGCAGCCCCGGGACAAAGGATGCCCTCCACTTT; cdr3_aa: CASSPGTKDALHF
v_call: TRBV13; j_call: TRBJ2-1; d_call: TRBD2; clone_size: -; cdr3_nt: TGTGCCATCATCCCCGGACTAGCGGGGGGGCTGAATGAGCAGTTCTTC; cdr3_aa: CAIIPGLAGGLNEQFF
v_call: TRBV12-3/TRBV12-4; j_call: TRBJ1-2; d_call: -; clone_size: -; cdr3_nt: TGTGCCAGCAGTACCTCGACAGACTATGGCTACACCTTC; cdr3_aa: CASSTSTDYGYTF
v_call: TRBV5-1; j_call: TRBJ2-2; d_call: -; clone_size: few; cdr3_nt: TGCGCCAGCAGCTCTCTCTTGGGGGGATACACCGGGGAGCTGTTTTTT; cdr3_aa: CASSSLLGGYTGELFF
v_call: TRBV6-1; j_call: TRBJ1-3; d_call: -; clone_size: many; cdr3_nt: TGTGCCAGCAGCCCCTCGGGGGCTGGAAACACCATATATTTT; cdr3_aa: CASSPSGAGNTIYF
v_call: TRBV20-1; j_call: TRBJ2-5; d_call: -; clone_size: many; cdr3_nt: TGCAGTGCTAGAGATTTCGCAGGCAACCACCAAGAGACCCAGTACTTC; cdr3_aa: CSARDFAGNHQETQYF
v_call: TRBV28; j_call: TRBJ1-4; d_call: TRBD1; clone_size: many; cdr3_nt: TGTGCCAGCAGTTTCCAGACAGGGGGCGAGGAAAAACTGTTTTTT; cdr3_aa: CASSFQTGGEEKLFF